The rows below give T cell receptor beta chains drawn from one sample of a study of blood T cell repertoires in COVID-19. Measured with immunoSEQ multiplex PCR; TCRdb has only the in-frame clones, and not every one. The sample carries 70,000 or so clones, roughly 70% recorded once. Sequenced: peripheral blood. Receptors originate from a man between 65 and 85 years old with acute or convalescent COVID-19. The CDR3 runs from the conserved cysteine through the conserved F or W. The D gene is left open where the match is weak. A clone size is listed for some rows: how often the clone was seen (once, few, many), or a class if it is expanded.

>TRBV3-1/TRBV3-2|NA|TRBJ1-2|NA
TGTGCCAGCAGCCAAGATCCGAGGGCTCACACCTTC
CASSQDPRAHTF
>TRBV28|NA|TRBJ1-4|NA
TGTGCCAGCAGTCTACAGGGCTTACCTACTAGTTGGTTTTTT
CASSLQGLPTSWFF
>TRBV19|NA|TRBJ2-6|NA
TGTGCCACCAGCCGTGGGCAGGGTCCCTCTGGGGCCAACGTCCTGACTTTC
CATSRGQGPSGANVLTF
>TRBV24-1|NA|TRBJ2-5|TRBD2
TGTGCCACCAGTCCCGGGGTAGCGGGGCCCCAGGAGACCCAGTACTTC
CATSPGVAGPQETQYF
>TRBV28|once|TRBJ2-7|NA
TGTGCCAGCAGTTTATGGTCGGGCGAGCAGTACTTC
CASSLWSGEQYF
>TRBV28|NA|TRBJ2-5|TRBD1
TGTGCCAGCAGAAGGACAGGGGGTTCCCAAGAGACCCAGTACTTC
CASRRTGGSQETQYF
>TRBV6-5|NA|TRBJ1-2|NA
TGTGCCAGCAGGGAGACAGCTAACTATGGCTACACCTTC
CASRETANYGYTF
>TRBV9|NA|TRBJ2-1|NA
TGTGCCAGCAGCAGGGGGGACTATGACAATGAGCAGTTCTTC
CASSRGDYDNEQFF
>TRBV7-3|NA|TRBJ2-1|TRBD2
TGTGCCAGCAGCTTAACGGCGGGAGCGGGCAATGAGCAGTTCTTC
CASSLTAGAGNEQFF
>TRBV6-5|NA|TRBJ2-3|TRBD2
TGTGCCAGCAGTACGACTAGCGACACAGATACGCAGTATTTT
CASSTTSDTDTQYF
>TRBV24-1|NA|TRBJ2-1|NA
TGTGCCACCAGTGATCAGGGGTGGAATGAGCAGTTCTTC
CATSDQGWNEQFF
>TRBV6-5|NA|TRBJ2-2|TRBD2
TGTGCCAGCCCCGGGGGGGCCCCCAGGGAGCTGTTTTTT
CASPGGAPRELFF
>TRBV5-1|NA|TRBJ1-3|NA
TGCGCCAGCAGCTTGGGGTACAGGGACGGAAACACCATATATTTT
CASSLGYRDGNTIYF
>TRBV7-9|NA|TRBJ2-7|NA
TGTGCCAGCAGTTTAAGCGTCAGAGCCTACGAGCAGTACTTC
CASSLSVRAYEQYF
>TRBV6-5|NA|TRBJ1-3|NA
TGTGCCAGCAGTCCTAGCCGGAGGGACACCATATATTTT
CASSPSRRDTIYF
>TRBV7-8|many|TRBJ2-3|TRBD2
TGTGCCAGCAGCTTAGGGGGGGAGGGATCAGATACGCAGTATTTT
CASSLGGEGSDTQYF
>TRBV2|once|TRBJ1-2|TRBD1
TGTGCCAGCAGCACCACAGGGGGCTGGGATGGCTACACCTTC
CASSTTGGWDGYTF
>TRBV19|NA|TRBJ2-7|TRBD1
TGTGCCAGTTCGAGGGACAGGTTCTACGAGCAGTACTTC
CASSRDRFYEQYF
>TRBV7-9|NA|TRBJ2-7|NA
TGTGCCAGCAGCTTACTCCCCCTCTACGAGCAGTACTTC
CASSLLPLYEQYF
>TRBV18|NA|TRBJ1-5|TRBD1
TGTGCCAGCTCTCGGACAGGGTTCACTCAGCCCCAGCATTTT
CASSRTGFTQPQHF
>TRBV28|NA|TRBJ1-2|NA
TGTGCCAGCAGATCCGGGACTTGGACTTCTGGCTACACCTTC
CASRSGTWTSGYTF
>TRBV10-3|NA|TRBJ1-1|TRBD1
TGTGCCATCAGTGGACAGGGAGTCGGGAACACTGAAGCTTTCTTT
CAISGQGVGNTEAFF